The clone carrying this T cell receptor beta chain is a singleton in its sample. From germline, CDR1 is LGHDT and CDR2 YNNKEL (reference sequence). The CDR3 totals 13 residues. V gave up 2 bases and J gave up 4 bases; unmatched junction bases: 2. These data belong to a study of control samples from healthy donors and cancer patients. TCRdb keeps only in-frame clones here, not all; method: immunoSEQ multiplex PCR. The repertoire holds around 94,000 clones, about 91% seen once, with 2% to 3% in the top ten. The sequence derives from a woman younger than 30 in good health. Sequencing was done on a sample of blood. This sequence joins TRBV3-1 (or the pseudogene TRBV3-2) and TRBJ2-7, with TRBD2 identical over 7 bases. The CDR3 DNA is TGTGCCAGCAGCCAATTGGGGGGGTACGAGCAGTACTTC. It encodes CASSQLGGYEQYF.